This T cell receptor (beta chain) was sequenced for a study of radiotherapy plus CTLA-4 blockade in lung cancer (dated by TCRdb to 2017 to 2018). As for the study more broadly: Objective responses were observed in 15% to 20% of enrolled patients, and disease control was achieved in approximately 29%.

Trimming removed 4 bases from V and 0 bases from J, leaving 13 bases between the germline ends. From the germline V gene, CDR1 is SGHDT and CDR2 is YYEEEE. There are 16 amino acids in the CDR3, from cysteine to phenylalanine inclusive. The kept DNA is CDR3 alone, 48 bases in frame from the first base. In this study, focal radiation therapy paired with CTLA-4 blockade (ipilimumab) was tested in patients who had chemo-refractory metastatic non-small-cell lung cancer. About this clone: Its antigen is unknown. The input lacks base qualities; no much larger clone sits a single base away.

Broad study findings and their caveats: After treatment with radiotherapy and ipilimumab, TCR clones that originated in tumors expanded in peripheral blood. The strongest predictors of response were reported to be early dynamic shifts in blood T cell clones along with a rise in serum interferon-beta following radiation.

The library came from the immunoSEQ multiplex PCR assay. The source is immuneACCESS, and TCRdb retained only in-frame sequences with V and J called. Part of the clones is not carried over; for the studies checked, unresolved V genes explain less than half of this, and the remainder is unexplained. A total of fewer than 40,000 clones appear in this sample, 60% to 75% of them only once. Roughly 4.5% of the sample goes to the ten largest clones. This TCR came from a human donor with non-small cell lung cancer whose response to radiotherapy plus ipilimumab could not be evaluated. This sequence uses TRBV5-6 and TRBJ1-4; 5 matching bases give a weak D call of TRBD1. The sequencing used peripheral blood, collected from a patient treated with radiotherapy plus ipilimumab. In nucleotides, the sequence is TGTGCCAGCAGCGAGTGGGGGAGGGCAACTAATGAAAAACTGTTTTTT. This is translated as CASSEWGRATNEKLFF. The variable domain in full, with residues beyond the CDR3 obtained from the reference TRBV5-6 and TRBJ1-4 genes, is DAGVTQSPTHLIKTRGQQVTLRCSPKSGHDTVSWYQQALGQGPQFIFQYYEEEERQRGNFPDRFSGHQFPNYSSELNVNALLLGDSALYLCASSEWGRATNEKLFFGSGTQLSVL.